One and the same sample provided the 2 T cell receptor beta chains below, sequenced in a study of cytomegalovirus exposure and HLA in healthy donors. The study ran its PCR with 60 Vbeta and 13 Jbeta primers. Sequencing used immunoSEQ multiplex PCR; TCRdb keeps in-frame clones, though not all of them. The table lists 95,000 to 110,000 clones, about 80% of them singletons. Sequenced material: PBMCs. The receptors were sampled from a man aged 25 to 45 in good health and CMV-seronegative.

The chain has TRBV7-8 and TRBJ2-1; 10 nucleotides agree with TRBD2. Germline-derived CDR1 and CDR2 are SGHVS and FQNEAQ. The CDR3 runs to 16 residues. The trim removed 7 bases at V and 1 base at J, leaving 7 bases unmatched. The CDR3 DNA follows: TGTGCCAGCAAGGAGCGGGGGGGCCGTTCCTACAATGAGCAGTTCTTC. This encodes CASKERGGRSYNEQFF.

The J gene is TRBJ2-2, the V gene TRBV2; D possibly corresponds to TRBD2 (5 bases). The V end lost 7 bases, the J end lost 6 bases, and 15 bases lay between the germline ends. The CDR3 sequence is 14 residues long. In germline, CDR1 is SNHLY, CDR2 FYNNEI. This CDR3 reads CASTRNLGAGELFF. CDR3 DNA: TGTGCCAGCACCCGCAACCTCGGGGCCGGGGAGCTGTTTTTT.